This paragraph covers one T cell receptor beta chain sequence. This clone occurred once. Its antigen is unknown. It has no much larger one-base neighbor in the sample; base qualities were not kept. A distance of 15 bases separates the germline ends of V and J, which lose 5 bases and 4 bases respectively. The germline V gene sets CDR1 to SNHLY and CDR2 to FYNNEI. Spanning cysteine to phenylalanine, the CDR3 consists of 15 amino acids. Kept here is only the CDR3 DNA, which spans 45 bases and is read in frame from base 1. To sequence the TCRbeta CDR3 region, genomic DNA was isolated from the sorted cells. TCRbeta CDR3 regions were sequenced using the immunoSEQ Assay. Not all clones reach the TCRdb copy of this immuneACCESS table, which keeps in-frame sequences only. Checked studies attribute under half of the gap to unresolved V genes and leave the rest unexplained. This sample is represented by about 69,000 clones; roughly 84% of them were singletons. 5% to 6.5% of the sample lies in the top ten.

This specimen comes from a study of OX40 agonist ivuxolimab in advanced cancers. Background for the entire study: Ivuxolimab was an agonistic, fully human IgG2 monoclonal antibody directed against OX40 (CD134), a costimulatory receptor. Intravenous ivuxolimab was administered to patients every 2 weeks at six dose levels: 0.01, 0.1, 0.3, 1.5, 3 and 10 mg/kg. Among the approximately 54 dose-escalation patients, 19 had hepatocellular carcinoma, 15 melanoma, 9 renal cell carcinoma and 9 head and neck cancer. The dose-escalation cohort was 82.7% male with a mean age of around 64 years, ranging from roughly 20 to 80. Patients were allowed to have had prior anti-PD-1, anti-PD-L1 or anti-CTLA-4 therapy, and more than 30% of the dose-escalation patients had previously received checkpoint inhibitors. Partial responses occurred in three dose-escalation patients: two with cutaneous melanoma and one with hepatocellular carcinoma. Peripheral TCRbeta sequencing aimed to test whether ivuxolimab altered TCR sequence diversity and caused clonal T-cell expansion. The monotherapy dose-escalation portion (N = 52 patients) of the phase I ivuxolimab trial is reported in the paper. Overall study outcomes, separate from this receptor: After ivuxolimab, CD8+ T cells had more expanded clones than CD4+ T cells on average. At doses of 0.1 to 3.0 mg/kg, clonal expansion of both CD4+ and CD8+ T cells in blood was seen between baseline and week 6. In the 0.1-3.0 mg/kg groups, partial responders had among the lowest normalized peripheral clonal expansion, particularly in CD8+ T cells. Antigen specificity was not determined for the clonally expanded peripheral T cells. Low levels of normalized T-cell clonal expansion were also shown by some nonresponding patients.

Patients with autoimmune disease history or receiving systemic immunosuppression were excluded from the trial. In every dose cohort, peripheral blood was drawn for TCR sequencing at baseline, cycle 4 day 1, and cycle 7 day 1. Samples were obtained from an open-label, multicenter, first-in-human phase I dose-escalation trial of ivuxolimab. Adults with locally advanced or metastatic melanoma, renal cell carcinoma, hepatocellular carcinoma or head and neck squamous cell carcinoma were enrolled in the trial. Before TCR sequencing, CD4+ and CD8+ T cells were separately sorted from peripheral blood. This receptor chain uses TRBV2 and TRBJ1-5; a tentative D call is TRBD1 (6 bases match). Sequencing was performed on CD4+ or CD8+ T cells sorted from blood, taken in a trial of the OX40 agonist ivuxolimab. The TCR sequence derives from an adult with an advanced solid tumor such as melanoma, head and neck, liver or kidney cancer. In nucleotide form, the sequence is TGTGCCAGCAGTCGGGGCAACAGGGTGAATCAGCCCCAGCATTTT. Translation gives CASSRGNRVNQPQHF.